Below are 14 T cell receptor beta chains sequenced from a single sample in a study of identical twins. MiXCR was run by TCRdb on the 5' RACE reads, yielding one entry per CDR3 protein. The sample holds hundreds of thousands of distinct CDR3 sequences, over 9% seen once. The same sample was also used in a study of yellow fever vaccine responses in identical twins.

Sequenced material: PBMCs. The source is a woman under 30 in good health.

This clonotype was seen ten or more times. CDR3 residues: CASSQDMGGGEQFF. The CDR3 bases are TGTGCCAGCAGCCAAGATATGGGGGGAGGTGAGCAGTTCTTC. The chain is built from TRBV3-1 and TRBJ2-1; perhaps TRBD2 as D (6 bases). The CDR3 is 14 amino acids. Germline CDR1 and CDR2: LGHDT and YNNKEL (reference sequence). The V end was cut by 0 bases, the J end by 9 bases, with 12 bases between.

The chain carries TRBV5-1 and TRBJ1-2; 8 nucleotides align to TRBD1. CDR1 is SGHRS and CDR2 is YFSETQ in the germline V gene. Trimming at V came to 6 bases and at J to 4 bases, leaving 8 bases not matched to a gene. The CDR3 runs 14 residues. The CDR3 here is CASTIRQGSYGYTF. The CDR3 DNA reads TGCGCCAGCACCATAAGACAGGGGAGCTATGGCTACACCTTC.

The chain links TRBV20-1 to TRBJ1-5; the D gene is possibly TRBD1 (5 bases). The CDR3 is 16 residues long. Germline V gene data show CDR1 as DFQATT and CDR2 as SNEGSKA (reference sequence). Deletions cut 4 bases from V and 6 bases from J, with 22 bases between. CDR3 nucleotides: TGCAGTGCTAACCGGCAGGGCAAAGCCCTGGCTCAGCCCCAGCATTTT. Translating gives CSANRQGKALAQPQHF.

This clonotype was detected a few times. The chain joins TRBV12-3 or TRBV12-4 to TRBJ1-4, with a tentative D call TRBD1 (5 bases). V was pared by 5 bases and J by 3 bases, with 19 bases between. The CDR3 consists of 17 residues. CDR3 coding DNA: TGTGCCAGCAGTCCGGGACGTGAGGGCTTGGCTAATGAAAAACTGTTTTTT. Residues: CASSPGREGLANEKLFF.

The chain carries TRBV24-1 and TRBJ2-7, with 7 nucleotides matching TRBD1. Germline CDR1 is KGHDR and CDR2 is SFDVKD. This CDR3 comprises 17 residues. V was pared by 4 bases and J by 3 bases, with 14 bases of the junction left unmatched. In DNA, the CDR3 is TGTGCCACCAGTGACCGGACAGGCTTCATATTTTTCTACGAGCAGTACGTC. This translates into CATSDRTGFIFFYEQYV.

The rearrangement uses TRBV6-5 and TRBJ2-3; 12 bases map to TRBD2. The germline gives CDR1 MNHEY, CDR2 SVGAGI. The CDR3 consists of 16 residues. V dropped 2 bases and J dropped 4; count of bases not matched to a gene: 4. CDR3 sequence reads: CASSYATSGSADTQYF. CDR3 nucleotides: TGTGCCAGCAGTTACGCGACTAGCGGGAGTGCAGATACGCAGTATTTT.

This clonotype was observed at least ten times. The chain joins TRBV29-1 to TRBJ2-6; D is uncertain. Germline V gene sequence: CDR1 SQVTM, CDR2 ANQGSEA. V lost 7 bases and J lost 0, with 7 bases in between. The CDR3 runs 13 residues. The CDR3 sequence is CSALSSGANVLTF. The CDR3 nucleotides are TGCAGCGCCTTAAGCTCTGGGGCCAACGTCCTGACTTTC.

This sequence joins TRBV18 and TRBJ2-1, with 7 positions matching TRBD2. The CDR3 covers 15 residues. The germline CDR1 and CDR2 sequences are KGHSH and LQKENI. Trimming at V came to 2 bases and at J to 7 bases, leaving 8 bases not matched to a gene. This chain's CDR3 is CASSPFAGEENEQFF. The CDR3 coding sequence is TGTGCCAGCTCACCATTTGCGGGGGAGGAGAATGAGCAGTTCTTC. Full variable domain (missing parts from reference TRBV18 and TRBJ2-1): NAGVMQNPRHLVRRRGQEARLRCSPMKGHSHVYWYRQLPEEGLKFMVYLQKENIIDESGMPKERFSAEFPKEGPSILRIQQVVRGDSAAYFCASSPFAGEENEQFFGPGTRLTVL.

This clonotype has only a few counts. CDR3 amino acids: CSALGAGELFF. For the CDR3, the DNA is TGCAGTGCACTGGGTGCGGGGGAGCTGTTTTTT. This chain uses TRBV20-1 with TRBJ2-2, with D hard to call. This CDR3 contains 11 residues. Trimming stripped 6 bases from V and 8 bases from J, with 10 bases between. Germline lookup yields CDR1 DFQATT and CDR2 SNEGSKA (reference sequence).

J is TRBJ2-1 and V is TRBV20-1, with 12 bases aligning to TRBD2. Germline V gives CDR1 DFQATT, CDR2 SNEGSKA (reference sequence). V was clipped by 4 bases and J by 0 bases; unmatched bases: 10. The CDR3 loop spans 18 amino acids. Written as DNA, the CDR3 is TGCAGTGCTAACGGACTAGCGGGACTTCTAAGCTCCTACAATGAGCAGTTCTTC. This codes for CSANGLAGLLSSYNEQFF.

This clonotype was counted a few times. The J gene is TRBJ2-7, the V gene TRBV5-1, with 7 bases fitting TRBD2. This CDR3 is built from 14 residues. Germline trimming cut 4 bases from V and 1 base from J; bases unmatched to any gene: 5. Looked up from germline, CDR1 is SGHRS and CDR2 is YFSETQ. The CDR3 protein is CASSPDGRSYEQYV. CDR3 nucleotide sequence: TGCGCCAGCAGCCCGGACGGGAGGTCCTACGAGCAGTACGTC.

The V and J genes are TRBV20-1 and TRBJ1-5; D unresolved. The germline CDR1 and CDR2 sequences are DFQATT and SNEGSKA (reference sequence). The ends were cut back, 4 bases at V and 3 bases at J, with 7 bases in the middle. The CDR3 length is 12 residues. As DNA, the CDR3 is TGCAGTGCTACCAGACCCAATCAGCCCCAGCATTTT. Translation: CSATRPNQPQHF.

In this sample, this clonotype turned up a few times. V gene TRBV7-8 combines with J gene TRBJ2-5, with a possible D match to TRBD2 (7 bases). The CDR3 totals 15 residues. The V gene lost 2 bases and the J gene lost 5 bases, with 15 bases spanning the gap. CDR1 is SGHVS, CDR2 FQNEAQ, per germline. The CDR3 here is CASSLLGGQVETQYF. The CDR3 DNA follows: TGTGCCAGCAGCTTATTGGGGGGGCAGGTGGAGACCCAGTACTTC.

The chain employs TRBV6-1 and TRBJ1-5; D remains ambiguous. This CDR3 has 13 amino acids. From germline, CDR1 is MNHNS and CDR2 SASEGT. With 1 base removed from V and 6 bases from J, the gap between germline ends came to 7 bases. DNA for the CDR3: TGTGCCAGCAGTGAAGGTCTGGTTCAGCCCCAGCATTTT. Its protein is CASSEGLVQPQHF.